Listed below are T cell receptor beta chains from one sample, sequenced in a study of identical twins. TCRdb reprocessed the 5' RACE reads with MiXCR, giving one entry per CDR3 protein. Of about 900,000 distinct CDR3 sequences listed, approximately 13% are singletons. This same sample was also taken into another study, of yellow fever vaccine responses in identical twins.

Sequenced sample: PBMCs. The receptors were gathered from a woman under 30 in good health. Both conserved end residues are part of each CDR3. The D gene is left open where the match is weak. Part of the rows lack a size; the others show once, few, many or a class for expanded clones.

TGTGCCAGCAGCCAACCGAAGTCCTACAATGAGCAGTTCTTC	CASSQPKSYNEQFF	TRBV3-1	.	many	TRBJ2-1
TGCGCCAGCAGCTTGGAGGACGGCTACAATGAGCAGTTCTTC	CASSLEDGYNEQFF	TRBV5-1	.	many	TRBJ2-1
TGCGCCAGCAGCTTGGTGGGGGGACAGACCCGAAACACCATATATTTT	CASSLVGGQTRNTIYF	TRBV5-1	TRBD1	.	TRBJ1-3
TGTGCCAGCAGCTTCCGGAATCAGAACACTGAAGCTTTCTTT	CASSFRNQNTEAFF	TRBV5-5	.	.	TRBJ1-1
TGTGCCAGCAGCTTAATTGGACAGGGGAGCACAGATACGCAGTATTTT	CASSLIGQGSTDTQYF	TRBV11-3	TRBD1	.	TRBJ2-3
TGCAGTGCTAGGGGGTGGGGGTCCTACAATGAGCAGTTCTTC	CSARGWGSYNEQFF	TRBV20-1	.	few	TRBJ2-1
TGTGCCACCGGATCGGAGGCTGCTGGAAACACCATATATTTT	CATGSEAAGNTIYF	TRBV2	.	.	TRBJ1-3
TGCAGTGCTAGGGCGACTAGCGGGAGGAGAAGCAATGAGCAGTTCTTC	CSARATSGRRSNEQFF	TRBV20-1	TRBD2	few	TRBJ2-1
TGTGCCAGCAGAGGGACAGGATCGAACACTGAAGCTTTCTTT	CASRGTGSNTEAFF	TRBV12-3/TRBV12-4	TRBD1	many	TRBJ1-1
TGCGCCAGCAGTCATACGGACGGCTACGAGCAGTACTTC	CASSHTDGYEQYF	TRBV10-1	.	.	TRBJ2-7
TGCAGTGCTAGAGGTGCGGGAGGTATCTACGAGCAGTACTTC	CSARGAGGIYEQYF	TRBV20-1	TRBD2	.	TRBJ2-7
TGTGCCAGCAGTTTTCTGGGGCCTACCCCGAATGAGCAGTTCTTC	CASSFLGPTPNEQFF	TRBV28	.	.	TRBJ2-1
TGTGCCAGCAGCGAGGGACAGGGGGTAGGCAATCAGCCCCAGCATTTT	CASSEGQGVGNQPQHF	TRBV9	TRBD1	few	TRBJ1-5
TGTGCCAGCTCACCACCGTTCTACAATGAGCAGTTCTTC	CASSPPFYNEQFF	TRBV18	.	once	TRBJ2-1
TGTGCCATCAGTCTGGGACAGGGCTACGAGCAGTACTTC	CAISLGQGYEQYF	TRBV10-3	TRBD1	few	TRBJ2-7
TGTGCCAGCAGTCACCCCAACACAGATACGCAGTATTTT	CASSHPNTDTQYF	TRBV6-5	.	few	TRBJ2-3
TGCGCCATCAAGACTGACAGTTATGGCTACACCTTC	CAIKTDSYGYTF	TRBV10-1	.	.	TRBJ1-2
TGTGCCAGCAGTGCCTATTCCGGGACAGGGGCCTACAATGAGCAGTTCTTC	CASSAYSGTGAYNEQFF	TRBV28	TRBD1	.	TRBJ2-1
TGTGCCACCAGCCGGACTAGCGGCCCAGATACGCAGTATTTT	CATSRTSGPDTQYF	TRBV15	TRBD2	few	TRBJ2-3
TGCAGTGCGGTAGCGGGGGGGAAACTACAAGAGACCCAGTACTTC	CSAVAGGKLQETQYF	TRBV20-1	TRBD2	few	TRBJ2-5
TGCAGTGCTAGTTTGGCTAGCGGGGGGATTGAGCAGTTCTTC	CSASLASGGIEQFF	TRBV20-1	TRBD2	.	TRBJ2-1
TGTGCCAGCGTAACCTTCTCCCGAAGGAGTTTTACTGAAGCTTTCTTT	CASVTFSRRSFTEAFF	TRBV6-1	.	few	TRBJ1-1
TGCAGTGCTGCTAGCGGGAGGGAAGAGACCCAGTACTTC	CSAASGREETQYF	TRBV20-1	TRBD2	.	TRBJ2-5
TGCAGCGTTACGGGGGGCCTTAGCTCCTACAATGAGCAGTTCTTC	CSVTGGLSSYNEQFF	TRBV29-1	.	many	TRBJ2-1
TGCGCCAGCAGCTTGTTAGGGGGCCCCGGGCTCCAATTAGCGGGACGCTCCTACGAGCAGTACTTC	CASSLLGGPGLQLAGRSYEQYF	TRBV5-1	.	.	TRBJ2-7
TGTGCCAGCTCCCATTGGGTCGCGGGAGCATACAATGAGCAGTTCTTC	CASSHWVAGAYNEQFF	TRBV28	TRBD2	few	TRBJ2-1
TGTGCCAGCACCTCCGCCGGGACAGGGCCAACCGGGGAGCTGTTTTTT	CASTSAGTGPTGELFF	TRBV13	TRBD1	few	TRBJ2-2
TGTGCCAGCAGCTTAGAAAGGGCTGGGAATCAGCCCCAGCATTTT	CASSLERAGNQPQHF	TRBV7-8	.	.	TRBJ1-5
TGCAGTGCCCAGGGGGACGGGACAGATACGCAGTATTTT	CSAQGDGTDTQYF	TRBV20-1	TRBD1	.	TRBJ2-3
TGCAGCGTCCTCCCTTTCAGGGGAATTGGGTCGAACACCGGGGAGCTGTTTTTT	CSVLPFRGIGSNTGELFF	TRBV29-1	.	.	TRBJ2-2
TGTGCCAGCAGTGACCTAGCGGGAGTTCTGTACAATGAGCAGTTCTTC	CASSDLAGVLYNEQFF	TRBV6-1	TRBD2	few	TRBJ2-1
TGCAGTGCTCTGGATCGGAATGAGCAGTTCTTC	CSALDRNEQFF	TRBV20-1	.	few	TRBJ2-1
TGTGCCACCAGCAGAGATGTTTTTTTAACAGGCACTGAAGCTTTCTTT	CATSRDVFLTGTEAFF	TRBV15	.	.	TRBJ1-1
TGTGCCAGCAGTTTAGGGCAGGGTGGGGTCTTAGGGACCCAGTACTTC	CASSLGQGGVLGTQYF	TRBV12-3/TRBV12-4	.	.	TRBJ2-5
TGTGCCAGCAGGGACCGACTGATAGCCAAAAACATTCAGTACTTC	CASRDRLIAKNIQYF	TRBV2	.	many	TRBJ2-4
TGTGCCAGCAGCTCGGACGGGTGGGAAATGAACACTGAAGCTTTCTTT	CASSSDGWEMNTEAFF	TRBV12-3/TRBV12-4	.	few	TRBJ1-1
TGTGCCAGCAGCCCCCTTAGAGGGGAGCTGTTTTTT	CASSPLRGELFF	TRBV27	.	many	TRBJ2-2
TGTGCCACGGAACGGGGTGGGGGAAGGAACACTGAAGCTTTCTTT	CATERGGGRNTEAFF	TRBV6-1	.	.	TRBJ1-1
TGCGCCAGCAGCCAACATCCCCCACACTGGGGGACAGATACGCAGTATTTT	CASSQHPPHWGTDTQYF	TRBV5-1	.	few	TRBJ2-3
TGTGCCAGCAGCGCTACTAGCGGGAGGGCTTCCGGGGAGCTGTTTTTT	CASSATSGRASGELFF	TRBV5-4	TRBD2	few	TRBJ2-2
TGTGCCAGCTCACCATACCCACAGGGGGACAACACAGATACGCAGTATTTT	CASSPYPQGDNTDTQYF	TRBV18	TRBD1	few	TRBJ2-3